The 15 T cell receptor beta chains in this list originate from one sample, sequenced in a study of OX40 agonist ivuxolimab in advanced cancers. Profiling relied on immunoSEQ multiplex PCR, and the TCRdb table lists in-frame clones only, not all of them. The sample holds more than 6,500 clones, 73% seen once. The material sequenced was CD4+ or CD8+ T cells sorted from blood, taken in a trial of the OX40 agonist ivuxolimab. The receptor source for this set is an adult with an advanced solid tumor such as melanoma, head and neck, liver or kidney cancer.

This clone was seen repeatedly, ten times or more. This chain connects TRBV5-6 to TRBJ1-1; maybe TRBD1 (5 bases). Germline assignment: CDR1 SGHDT and CDR2 YYEEEE. The CDR3 runs to 11 residues. V gave up 4 bases and J gave up 11 bases, with 12 bases separating them. CDR3 DNA: TGTGCCAGCAGCCGGGCAGGGTTGGCTTTCTTT. It translates to CASSRAGLAFF.

In its sample, this clone was seen a few times. The rearrangement uses TRBV4-3 and TRBJ2-7; D unresolved. CDR3 size: 14 residues. Germline CDR1 is LGHNA and CDR2 is YSLEER. V was cut by 0 bases and J by 1 base, with 7 bases left in between. The CDR3 region is CASSQDRKSYEQYF. For the CDR3, the DNA is TGCGCCAGCAGCCAAGACAGGAAGTCCTACGAGCAGTACTTC.

V usage is TRBV19 and J usage is TRBJ2-7; D might be TRBD1 or TRBD2, each matching 7 bases. CDR3 size: 16 residues. CDR1 is LNHDA and CDR2 is SQIVND in the germline V gene (reference sequence). Trimming took off 1 base at V and 1 base at J, with 14 bases between the two ends. The CDR3 bases are TGTGCCAGTAGTATAGCGCCAGGGGGGGCATCCTACGAGCAGTACTTC. This gives the protein CASSIAPGGASYEQYF.

The chain has TRBV29-1 and TRBJ2-7; D assignment may be TRBD1 or TRBD2 (5 bases each). V dropped 4 bases and J dropped 3 bases, with 16 bases sitting between them. The CDR3 length is 14 residues. Per germline, CDR1 SQVTM and CDR2 ANQGSEA. The chain's CDR3 is CSVVGTFGNYEQYF. CDR3 DNA sequence: TGCAGCGTTGTAGGGACCTTCGGGAACTACGAGCAGTACTTC.

V usage is TRBV13 and J usage is TRBJ1-3, with D perhaps matching TRBD1 (6 bases). From germline, CDR1 is PRHDT and CDR2 FYEKMQ (reference sequence). The V end was cut by 4 bases, the J end by 0 bases, with 13 bases between. This CDR3 contains 16 residues. The chain's CDR3 is CASSSWTASSGNTIYF. In nucleotides, the CDR3 is TGTGCCAGCAGCTCTTGGACAGCGAGCTCTGGAAACACCATATATTTT.

This chain uses TRBV30 with TRBJ1-4; TRBD1 agrees at 8 bases. The CDR3 is made up of 12 amino acids. The junction had 4 bases not matched to a gene; V was cut back by 5 bases and J by 8 bases. Germline CDR1 reads GTSNPN; CDR2 reads SVGIG (reference sequence). The CDR3: CAWATGAEKLFF. The CDR3 bases are TGTGCCTGGGCGACAGGGGCCGAAAAACTGTTTTTT.

This chain connects TRBV5-4 to TRBJ1-2; D not certain. The germline V gene encodes CDR1 SGHNT and CDR2 YYREEE (reference sequence). There are 14 residues in the CDR3. V was pared by 5 bases and J by 4 bases, with 15 bases between. The CDR3 DNA is TGTGCCAGCAGTAACACTGGGGTACCCTATGGCTACACCTTC. It encodes CASSNTGVPYGYTF.

This clone turned up a few times. V is TRBV9 and J is TRBJ1-1; tentative D call: TRBD1 (5 bases). Germline values: CDR1 SGDLS, CDR2 YYNGEE. This CDR3 spans 14 amino acids. V was trimmed by 0 bases and J by 4 bases, leaving 10 bases between them. The CDR3 DNA sequence: TGTGCCAGCAGCGTAGAGGGGTCGGGCACTGAAGCTTTCTTT. As protein: CASSVEGSGTEAFF. The full variable domain, completed using reference TRBV9 and TRBJ1-1, is DSGVTQTPKHLITATGQRVTLRCSPRSGDLSVYWYQQSLDQGLQFLIQYYNGEERAKGNILERFSAQQFPDLHSELNLSSLELGDSALYFCASSVEGSGTEAFFGQGTRLTVV.

This sequence joins TRBV5-5 and TRBJ1-1; TRBD1 might be the D (6 bases). V lost 4 bases to trimming and J lost 6 bases, with 13 bases between them. CDR1 and CDR2 (germline): SGHKS, YYEKEE (reference sequence). The CDR3 length is 13 residues. CDR3 residues: CASSPLDSSEAFF. CDR3 in DNA: TGTGCCAGCAGCCCTTTGGACAGCTCTGAAGCTTTCTTT.

The chain couples TRBV10-1 to TRBJ2-1; D ambiguous. There are 12 residues in the CDR3. The ends were cut back, 7 bases at V and 3 bases at J, with 7 bases in the middle. Germline V gene lookup returns CDR1 WNHNN and CDR2 SYGVQD (reference sequence). CDR3 region: CASTSIYNEQFF. The DNA of the CDR3 is TGCGCCAGCACATCCATCTACAATGAGCAGTTCTTC.

This clone has just a few counts. The chain employs TRBV12-5 and TRBJ2-1; TRBD1 might be the D (5 bases). Germline V gene data show CDR1 as LGHNT and CDR2 as FRNRAP. The CDR3 covers 16 residues. The ends were cut back, 6 bases at V and 1 base at J, with 16 bases in the middle. CDR3 DNA: TGTGCTAGTGGGGATTACAGGTCCACGTCCTACAATGAGCAGTTCTTC. This sequence encodes CASGDYRSTSYNEQFF.

This chain connects TRBV7-9 to TRBJ1-1, with TRBD1 identical over 8 bases. J was trimmed by 5 bases and V by 1 base; bases with no gene match: 3. The CDR3 contains 14 residues. CDR1 and CDR2 from the germline V gene are SEHNR and FQNEAQ (reference sequence). The CDR3 loop reads CASSLEGQVTEAFF. In DNA, the CDR3 is TGTGCCAGCAGCTTAGAGGGACAGGTGACTGAAGCTTTCTTT.

The chain links TRBV7-6 to TRBJ1-2; D gene uncertain. The CDR3 has 13 amino acids. The V gene's germline CDR1 is SGHVS and CDR2 FNYEAQ. The V end lost 4 bases, the J end lost 2 bases, and 8 bases lay between the germline ends. Here the CDR3 reads CASSSSVNYGYTF. The CDR3, as DNA: TGTGCCAGCAGCTCAAGTGTCAACTATGGCTACACCTTC. The variable domain in full, with the rest retrieved from reference TRBV7-6 and TRBJ1-2, is GAGVSQSPRYKVTKRGQDVALRCDPISGHVSLYWYRQALGQGPEFLTYFNYEAQQDKSGLPNDRFSAERPEGSISTLTIQRTEQRDSAMYRCASSSSVNYGYTFGSGTRLTVV.

The chain joins TRBV7-2 to TRBJ1-1; weak D call: TRBD1 (5 bases). The CDR3 spans 10 residues. Trimming shortened V by 9 bases and J by 6 bases, and 8 bases separated the two germline ends. Germline V gene data show CDR1 as SGHTA and CDR2 as FQGNSA. In DNA form, the CDR3 reads TGTGCCAGTGGGGGAGCTGAAGCTTTCTTT. Its protein is CASGGAEAFF.

The CDR3 sequence: CASSEAGGDGEKLFF. CDR3 coding DNA: TGTGCCAGCAGTGAAGCAGGGGGCGATGGAGAAAAACTGTTTTTT. J is TRBJ1-4 and V is TRBV6-1; the match to TRBD1 covers 7 bases. CDR1 is MNHNS, CDR2 SASEGT, per germline. V lost 0 bases, J lost 8 bases, and 6 bases stayed unmatched. This CDR3 contains 15 residues.